A selection of T cell receptor beta chains follows, all from one sample in a study of blood T cell repertoires in COVID-19. Method: immunoSEQ multiplex PCR; TCRdb's copy keeps in-frame clones and lacks some. Found here are 320,000 or so clones, about nine tenths of them singletons; the top ten hold approximately 5.5%. The sequencing sample was made of PBMCs or T cells enriched from blood (not recorded which). These receptors all come from a man between 60 and 75 years old who had recovered from COVID-19. Each CDR3 is given with its conserved first and last residue. D genes are given only for firm matches. Not every row has a clone size; where given, it reads once, few, many or a size class.

j_gene,abundance,d_gene,v_gene,CDR3nt,CDR3aa
TRBJ2-1,once,TRBD2,TRBV28,TGTGCCAGCAGCTCCCTAGCTTCTAGCGGGAGTTACAATGAGCAGTTCTTC,CASSSLASSGSYNEQFF
TRBJ2-6,-,-,TRBV28,TGTGCCAGCAGTTTTAGCGGTTCCTCTGGGGCCAACGTCCTGACTTTC,CASSFSGSSGANVLTF
TRBJ1-2,once,-,TRBV4-3,TGCGCCAGCAGCCAAGATCTTGGACAGCGGGGGGATGGCTACACCTTC,CASSQDLGQRGDGYTF
TRBJ2-3,-,-,TRBV7-2,TGTGCCAGCAGCTTAGTCGGGAGCCGCCCAGATACGCAGTATTTT,CASSLVGSRPDTQYF
TRBJ2-7,once,-,TRBV10-3,TGTGCCATCAGCCTCGACAGGCGTAGCTCCTACGAGCAGTACTTC,CAISLDRRSSYEQYF
TRBJ1-3,once,-,TRBV5-4,TGTGCCAGCAGCTCCTCCGATTCTCTGCTCCTACGGGGAAACACCATATATTTT,CASSSSDSLLLRGNTIYF
TRBJ2-1,once,TRBD1,TRBV6-1,TGTGCCAGCAGTGCAGCGGCAGGGGGCGATTACAATGAGCAGTTCTTC,CASSAAAGGDYNEQFF
TRBJ1-1,-,-,TRBV18,TGTGCCAGCTCACCCCGCGCTGGAAAAGGGGGGAACACTGAAGCTTTCTTT,CASSPRAGKGGNTEAFF
TRBJ2-7,-,-,TRBV28,TGTGCCAGCAGTTTAGGCGGACATAACTACGAGCAGTACTTC,CASSLGGHNYEQYF
TRBJ2-1,-,-,TRBV5-1,TGCGCCAGCAGCTTGGGACAGGCGTACAATGAGCAGTTCTTC,CASSLGQAYNEQFF
TRBJ1-5,few,TRBD1,TRBV9,TGTGCCAGCAGCGTAGAAGCAGGGGGCGATCAGCCCCAGCATTTT,CASSVEAGGDQPQHF
TRBJ1-2,-,-,TRBV28,TGTGCCAGCAATGAGCAGATAAGAGGTGGCTACACCTTC,CASNEQIRGGYTF
TRBJ2-1,once,-,TRBV3-1/TRBV3-2,TGTGCCAGCAGCCAAGTTGGCGACTACCACAATGAGCAGTTCTTC,CASSQVGDYHNEQFF
TRBJ2-1,-,-,TRBV7-2,TGTGCCAGCAGCTCGAGACAGAGCTCCTACAATGAGCAGTTCTTC,CASSSRQSSYNEQFF
TRBJ2-7,-,TRBD1,TRBV30,TGTGCCTGGAGTGTTCGACAGGGGGCGGACGAGCAGTACTTC,CAWSVRQGADEQYF
TRBJ1-2,few,TRBD1,TRBV29-1,TGCAGCGTTGATGGGACAGATGGCTACACCTTC,CSVDGTDGYTF
TRBJ2-6,-,-,TRBV5-1,TGCGCCAGCAGCTCGACGGGTGGTTCCGGGGCCAACGTCCTGACTTTC,CASSSTGGSGANVLTF
TRBJ2-2,-,-,TRBV7-8,TGTGCCAGCAGCCCACAGGCGATTGCGAACACCGGGGAGCTGTTTTTT,CASSPQAIANTGELFF
TRBJ1-5,-,TRBD1,TRBV10-2,TGCGCCAGCAGTCAGGGGGACCTTAGCAATCAGCCCCAGCATTTT,CASSQGDLSNQPQHF
TRBJ2-7,-,-,TRBV18,TGTGCCAGCTCACCGAAATCAGGTAACGAGCAGTACTTC,CASSPKSGNEQYF
TRBJ2-3,-,-,TRBV4-1,TGCGCCAGCAGCCAAGATCAACGGGGAGTCACAGATACGCAGTATTTT,CASSQDQRGVTDTQYF
TRBJ2-3,-,-,TRBV5-1,TGCGCCAGCAGGGTGACAGACGACACAGATACGCAGTATTTT,CASRVTDDTDTQYF
TRBJ2-7,few,TRBD1,TRBV5-1,TGCGCCAGCAGCTTGGAGACAGGGTCCTCCTACGAGCAGTACTTC,CASSLETGSSYEQYF
TRBJ2-5,-,TRBD1,TRBV28,TGTGCCAGCAGCTCTACAGGGGGCCTAAAAGAGACCCAGTACTTC,CASSSTGGLKETQYF
TRBJ2-7,-,-,TRBV28,TGTGCCAGCAGTTTCCTCCGGGAGAAGCAGTACTTC,CASSFLREKQYF